Given below is one T cell receptor beta chain in context. The antigen is unknown. The V and J ends lost 5 bases and 7 bases respectively, with 12 bases between them. The CDR3 runs to 12 residues. Looked up from germline, CDR1 is SEHNR and CDR2 is FQNEAQ (reference sequence). Data came from immunoSEQ multiplex PCR; TCRdb stores just in-frame clones and leaves some out. The sample includes about 140,000 clones, around 86% of them seen just once. The record originates from a study of Ad26.COV2.S vaccination and SARS-CoV-2 variants. Study outcomes and limitations: Spike-specific TCR breadth ran higher among vaccine recipients than placebo recipients. Using TCR breadth and depth analyses may have led to underestimated total T cell responses. Non-spike TCR breadth showed similarity between vaccine and placebo recipients. Substantial breadth was reportedly displayed by spike-specific CD8+ and CD4+ T cell responses after vaccination.

This rearrangement joins TRBV7-9 to TRBJ2-7; TRBD1 is a possible D gene (5 bases). Sequencing used peripheral blood, obtained after recovery from COVID-19. The sequence was collected from a human donor who had recovered from COVID-19. The CDR3 nucleotides read TGTGCCAGCAGCCCACAGGTGGGGGAGCAGTACTTC. Encoded protein: CASSPQVGEQYF.